This T cell receptor beta chain was obtained from a study of CD8 T cells in ankylosing spondylitis. This CDR3 has 16 residues. The germline V gene encodes CDR1 SGDLS and CDR2 YYNGEE. Between the trimmed V and J ends, which lost 0 bases and 0 bases, there was a span of 10 bases. One entry per CDR3 protein results from TCRdb running MiXCR on the 5' RACE reads. The repertoire has almost 30,000 distinct CDR3 sequences, about 5.3% of them found once; the top ten carry around 1.8%. Material for sequencing was blood, either unsorted or a sorted T cell fraction (not recorded which). The chain joins TRBV9 to TRBJ2-1, with a tentative D call TRBD1 (5 bases). The clonotype comes from a female donor with ankylosing spondylitis or in good health (not recorded which). DNA for the CDR3: TGTGCCAGCAGCGTAGCAGGGCAAAGCTCCTACAATGAGCAGTTCTTC. Translating it yields CASSVAGQSSYNEQFF.